This TCR beta chain was sequenced in a study of T cells after yellow fever vaccination. The study made its TCR cDNA through 5'RACE template switching. That step introduced a universal primer site along with UMIs. Using its own MiXCR run on the 5' RACE reads, TCRdb lists one record per CDR3 protein. This sample has approximately 510,000 distinct CDR3 sequences, with 21% found just once. Study results and limitations: CD4 and CD8 compartments shared a small share of clonotypes.

Details on this clonotype: Its antigen is as yet unknown.

The CDR3 sequence is 14 residues long. Germline V gives CDR1 DFQATT, CDR2 SNEGSKA (reference sequence). Trimming took 3 bases from V and 4 from J, leaving 13 bases between them. The starting material was PBMCs, obtained approximately 22 days after the first yellow fever vaccination. The chain links TRBV20-1 to TRBJ2-1, with TRBD1 as a possible D gene (6 bases). The source of this sequence is a man between 18 and 29 years old who received the YFV17D yellow fever vaccine. The CDR3: CSASPNREYNEQFF. The CDR3 bases are TGCAGTGCTAGCCCCAACAGGGAATACAATGAGCAGTTCTTC.